This TCR beta chain was documented in a study of Graves' ophthalmopathy and Graves' hyperthyroidism. Regarding the study as a whole: Ophthalmopathy versus stable hyperthyroidism: 13-signature model gave 87.88% sensitivity, around 81% specificity.

The germline CDR1 and CDR2 sequences are MGHDK and SYGVNS. The CDR3 runs 15 residues. The study amplified TCR beta CDR3 regions using RNA transcripts. Second-round multiplex PCR followed a first-round RT-PCR using HTBI primers. TCRdb ran MiXCR on the multiplex PCR reads and lists one entry per CDR3 protein. Of around 600,000 distinct CDR3 sequences in the sample, 35% to 50% were seen once. On this clonotype: Its target is unknown. A much bigger clone sits one base away, suggesting this may be a read error.

The chain has TRBV25-1 and TRBJ2-7; possible D gene TRBD1, 6 bases. The TCR comes from an adult man with Graves' ophthalmopathy. The specimen sequenced was peripheral blood. The CDR3 DNA reads TGCGCCAGCAGCCCTCCGGCCAGGGGTCCTAGCGAGCAGTACTTC. Amino acid sequence: CASSPPARGPSEQYF.